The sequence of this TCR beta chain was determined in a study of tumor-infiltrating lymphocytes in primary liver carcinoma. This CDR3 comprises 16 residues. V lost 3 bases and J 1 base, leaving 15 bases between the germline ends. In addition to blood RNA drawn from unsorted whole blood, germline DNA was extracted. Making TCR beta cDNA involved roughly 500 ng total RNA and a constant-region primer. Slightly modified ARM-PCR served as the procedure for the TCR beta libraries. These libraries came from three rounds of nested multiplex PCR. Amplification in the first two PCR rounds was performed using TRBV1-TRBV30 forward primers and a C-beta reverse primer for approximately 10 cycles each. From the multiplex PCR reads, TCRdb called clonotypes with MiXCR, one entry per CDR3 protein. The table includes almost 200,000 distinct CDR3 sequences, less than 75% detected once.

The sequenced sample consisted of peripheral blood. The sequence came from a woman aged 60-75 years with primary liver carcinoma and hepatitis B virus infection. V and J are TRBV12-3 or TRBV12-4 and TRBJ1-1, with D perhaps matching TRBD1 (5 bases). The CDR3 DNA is TGTGCCAGCAGTTTTTTTCCTCAAAGGGGGAACACTGAAGCTTTCTTT. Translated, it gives CASSFFPQRGNTEAFF.